This T cell receptor (beta chain) was found in a study of OX40 agonist ivuxolimab in advanced cancers. The length of the CDR3 is 16 residues. V was pared by 5 bases and J by 4 bases, with 21 bases between. CDR1 and CDR2 from the germline V gene are PRHDT and FYEKMQ (reference sequence). Here immunoSEQ multiplex PCR was the method, and the copy in TCRdb shows in-frame clones only, minus some. Of approximately 44,000 clones in the sample, approximately 91% are singletons; the top ten hold around 30%. The material sequenced was CD4+ or CD8+ T cells sorted from blood, taken in a trial of the OX40 agonist ivuxolimab. The TCR comes from an adult with an advanced solid tumor such as melanoma, head and neck, liver or kidney cancer. This sequence joins TRBV13 and TRBJ2-7; either TRBD1 or TRBD2 may fit D (6 bases each). The CDR3 loop reads CASSPGGQGVGYEQYF. As DNA, the CDR3 is TGTGCCAGCAGCCCTGGGGGGCAGGGAGTAGGATACGAGCAGTACTTC.